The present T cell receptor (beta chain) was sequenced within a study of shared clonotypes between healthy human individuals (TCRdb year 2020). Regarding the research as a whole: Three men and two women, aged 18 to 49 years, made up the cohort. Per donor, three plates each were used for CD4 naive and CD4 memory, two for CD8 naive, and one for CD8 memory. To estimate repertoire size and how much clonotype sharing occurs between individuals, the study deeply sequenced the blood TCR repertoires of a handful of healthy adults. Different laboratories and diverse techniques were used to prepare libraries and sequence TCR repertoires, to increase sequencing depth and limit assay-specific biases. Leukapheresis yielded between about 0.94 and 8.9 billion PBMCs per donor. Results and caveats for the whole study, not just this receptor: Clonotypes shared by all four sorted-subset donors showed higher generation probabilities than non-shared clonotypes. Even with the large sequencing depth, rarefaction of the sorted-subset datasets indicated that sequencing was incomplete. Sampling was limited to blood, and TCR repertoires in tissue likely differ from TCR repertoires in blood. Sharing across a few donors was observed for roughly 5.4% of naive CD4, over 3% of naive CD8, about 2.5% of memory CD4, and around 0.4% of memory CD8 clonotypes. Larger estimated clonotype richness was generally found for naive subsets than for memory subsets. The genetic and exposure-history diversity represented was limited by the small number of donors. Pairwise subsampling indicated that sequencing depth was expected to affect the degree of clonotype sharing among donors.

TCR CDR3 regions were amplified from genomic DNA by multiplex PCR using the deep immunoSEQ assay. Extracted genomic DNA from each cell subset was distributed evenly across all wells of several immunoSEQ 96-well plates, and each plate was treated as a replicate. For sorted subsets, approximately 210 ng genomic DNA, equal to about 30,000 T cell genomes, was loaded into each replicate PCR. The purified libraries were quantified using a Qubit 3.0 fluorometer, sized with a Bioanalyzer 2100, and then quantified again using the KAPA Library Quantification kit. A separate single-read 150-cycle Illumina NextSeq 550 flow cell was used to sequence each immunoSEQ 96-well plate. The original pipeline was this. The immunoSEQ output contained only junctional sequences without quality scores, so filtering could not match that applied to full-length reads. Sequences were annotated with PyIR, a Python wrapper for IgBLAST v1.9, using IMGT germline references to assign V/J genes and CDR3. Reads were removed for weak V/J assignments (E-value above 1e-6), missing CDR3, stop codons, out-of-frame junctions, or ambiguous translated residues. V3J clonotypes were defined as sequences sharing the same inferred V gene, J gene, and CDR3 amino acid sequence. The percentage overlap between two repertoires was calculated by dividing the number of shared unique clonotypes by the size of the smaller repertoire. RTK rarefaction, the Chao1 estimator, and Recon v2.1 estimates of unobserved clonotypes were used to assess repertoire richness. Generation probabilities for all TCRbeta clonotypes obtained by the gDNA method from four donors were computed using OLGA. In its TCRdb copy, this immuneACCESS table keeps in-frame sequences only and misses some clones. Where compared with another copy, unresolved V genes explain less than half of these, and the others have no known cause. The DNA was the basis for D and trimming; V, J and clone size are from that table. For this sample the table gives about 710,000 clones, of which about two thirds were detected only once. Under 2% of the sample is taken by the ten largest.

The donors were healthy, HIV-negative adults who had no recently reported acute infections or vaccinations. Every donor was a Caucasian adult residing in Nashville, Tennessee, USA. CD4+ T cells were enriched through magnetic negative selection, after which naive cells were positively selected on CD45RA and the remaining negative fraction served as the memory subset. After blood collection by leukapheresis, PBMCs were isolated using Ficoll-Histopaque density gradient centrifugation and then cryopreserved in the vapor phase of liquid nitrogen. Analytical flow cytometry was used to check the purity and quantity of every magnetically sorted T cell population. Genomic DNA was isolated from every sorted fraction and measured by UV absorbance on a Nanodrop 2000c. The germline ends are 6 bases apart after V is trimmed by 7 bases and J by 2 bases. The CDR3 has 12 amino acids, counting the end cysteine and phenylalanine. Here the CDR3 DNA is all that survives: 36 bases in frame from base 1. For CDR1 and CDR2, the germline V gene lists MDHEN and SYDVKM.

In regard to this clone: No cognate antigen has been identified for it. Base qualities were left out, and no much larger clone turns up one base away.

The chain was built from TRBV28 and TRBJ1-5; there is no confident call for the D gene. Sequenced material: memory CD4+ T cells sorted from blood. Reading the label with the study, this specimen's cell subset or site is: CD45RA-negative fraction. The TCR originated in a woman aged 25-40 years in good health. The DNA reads TGTGCCAGCATTAGTGGCAATCAGCCCCAGCATTTT. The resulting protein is CASISGNQPQHF.